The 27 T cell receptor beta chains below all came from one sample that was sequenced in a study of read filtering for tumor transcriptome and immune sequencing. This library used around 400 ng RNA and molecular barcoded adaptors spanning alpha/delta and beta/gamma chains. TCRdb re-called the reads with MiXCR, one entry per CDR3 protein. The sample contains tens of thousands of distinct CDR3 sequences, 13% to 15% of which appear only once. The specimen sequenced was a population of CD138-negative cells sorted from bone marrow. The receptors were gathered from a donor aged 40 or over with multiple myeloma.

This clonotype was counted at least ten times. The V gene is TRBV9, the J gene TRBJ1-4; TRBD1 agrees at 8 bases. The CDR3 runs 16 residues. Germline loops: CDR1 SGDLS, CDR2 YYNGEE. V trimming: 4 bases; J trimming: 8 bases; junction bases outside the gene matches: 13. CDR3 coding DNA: TGTGCCAGCAGCAATACCCAACGGGACAGGAGAGAAAAACTGTTTTTT. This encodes CASSNTQRDRREKLFF.

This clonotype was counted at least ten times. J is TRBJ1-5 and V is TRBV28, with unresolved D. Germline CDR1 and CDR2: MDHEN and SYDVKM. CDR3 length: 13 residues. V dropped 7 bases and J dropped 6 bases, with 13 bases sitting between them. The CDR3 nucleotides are TGTGCCAGCACCCCATTTATCTCTCAGCCCCAGCATTTT. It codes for CASTPFISQPQHF.

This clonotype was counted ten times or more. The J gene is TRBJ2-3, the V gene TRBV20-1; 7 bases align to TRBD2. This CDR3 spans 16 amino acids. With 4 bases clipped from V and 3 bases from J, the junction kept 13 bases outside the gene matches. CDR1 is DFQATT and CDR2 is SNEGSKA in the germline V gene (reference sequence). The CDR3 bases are TGCAGTGCTATTCTCTATCGGGAGGTTTTAACAGATACGCAGTATTTT. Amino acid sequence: CSAILYREVLTDTQYF.

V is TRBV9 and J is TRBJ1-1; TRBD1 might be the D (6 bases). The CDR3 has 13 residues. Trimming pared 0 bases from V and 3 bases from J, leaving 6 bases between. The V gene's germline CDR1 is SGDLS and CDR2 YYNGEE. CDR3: CASSVAGDTEAFF. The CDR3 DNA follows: TGTGCCAGCAGCGTAGCAGGGGACACTGAAGCTTTCTTT.

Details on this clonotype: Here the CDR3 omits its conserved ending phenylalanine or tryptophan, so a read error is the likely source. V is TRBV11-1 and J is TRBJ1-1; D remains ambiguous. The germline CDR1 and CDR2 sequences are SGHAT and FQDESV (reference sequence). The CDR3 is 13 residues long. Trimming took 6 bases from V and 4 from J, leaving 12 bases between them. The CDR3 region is CASRPAGGTEAFL. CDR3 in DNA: TGTGCCAGCAGGCCCGCAGGCGGCACTGAAGCTTTCCTT.

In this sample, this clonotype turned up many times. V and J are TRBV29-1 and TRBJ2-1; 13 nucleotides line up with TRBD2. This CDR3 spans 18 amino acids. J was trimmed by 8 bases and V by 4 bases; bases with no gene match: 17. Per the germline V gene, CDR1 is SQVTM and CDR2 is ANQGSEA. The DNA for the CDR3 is TGCAGCGTTGCGGGACTAGCGGGGTGGCCCGTGGTGCCGGATGAGCAGTTCTTC. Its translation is CSVAGLAGWPVVPDEQFF.

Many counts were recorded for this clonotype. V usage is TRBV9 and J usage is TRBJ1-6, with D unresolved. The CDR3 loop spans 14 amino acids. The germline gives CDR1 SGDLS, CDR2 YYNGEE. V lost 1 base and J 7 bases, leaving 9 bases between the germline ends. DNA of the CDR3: TGTGCCAGCAGCGTAAAGGGCAGCAATTCACCCCTCCACTTT. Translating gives CASSVKGSNSPLHF.

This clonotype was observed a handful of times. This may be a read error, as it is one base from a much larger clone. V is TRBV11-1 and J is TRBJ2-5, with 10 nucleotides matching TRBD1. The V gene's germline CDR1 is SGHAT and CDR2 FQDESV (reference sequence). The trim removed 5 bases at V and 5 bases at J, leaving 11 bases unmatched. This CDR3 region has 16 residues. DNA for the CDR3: TGTGCCAGCAGCCCACAAGGGACAGGGGATTGGGAGACCCAGTACTTC. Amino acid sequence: CASSPQGTGDWETQYF.

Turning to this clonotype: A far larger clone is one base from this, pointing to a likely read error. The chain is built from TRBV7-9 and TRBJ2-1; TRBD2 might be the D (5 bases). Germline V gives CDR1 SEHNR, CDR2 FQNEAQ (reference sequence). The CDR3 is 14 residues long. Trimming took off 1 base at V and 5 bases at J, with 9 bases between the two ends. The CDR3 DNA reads TGTGCCAGCAGCTTAGTGATCGGGAACAATGAGCAGTTCTTC. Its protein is CASSLVIGNNEQFF.

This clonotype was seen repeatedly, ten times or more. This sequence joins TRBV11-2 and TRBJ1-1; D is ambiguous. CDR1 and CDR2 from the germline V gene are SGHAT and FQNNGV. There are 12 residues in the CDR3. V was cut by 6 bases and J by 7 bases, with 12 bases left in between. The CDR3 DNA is TGTGCCAGCAGGCGCCCTGGGATTGAAGCTTTCTTT. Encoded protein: CASRRPGIEAFF.

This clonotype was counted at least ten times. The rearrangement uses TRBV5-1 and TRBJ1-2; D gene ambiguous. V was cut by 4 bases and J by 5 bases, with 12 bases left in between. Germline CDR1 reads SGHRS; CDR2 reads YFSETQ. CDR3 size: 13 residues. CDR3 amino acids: CASSRPDVYGYTF. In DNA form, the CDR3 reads TGCGCCAGCAGCCGTCCGGACGTTTATGGCTACACCTTC.

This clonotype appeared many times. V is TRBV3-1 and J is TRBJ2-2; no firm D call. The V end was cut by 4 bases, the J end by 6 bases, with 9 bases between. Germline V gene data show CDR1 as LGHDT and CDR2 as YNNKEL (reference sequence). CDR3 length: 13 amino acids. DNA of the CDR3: TGTGCCAGCAGCCCACTCGGGTCCGGGGAGCTGTTTTTT. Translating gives CASSPLGSGELFF.

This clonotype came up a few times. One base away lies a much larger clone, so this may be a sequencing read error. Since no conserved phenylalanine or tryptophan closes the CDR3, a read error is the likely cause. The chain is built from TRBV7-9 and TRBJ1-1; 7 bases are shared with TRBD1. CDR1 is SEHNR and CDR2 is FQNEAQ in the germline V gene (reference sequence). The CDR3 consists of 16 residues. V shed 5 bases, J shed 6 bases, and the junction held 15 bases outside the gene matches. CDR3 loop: CASSRPDRVTGSEAFL. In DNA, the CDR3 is TGTGCCAGCAGCAGACCTGACAGGGTAACGGGTTCTGAAGCTTTCCTT.

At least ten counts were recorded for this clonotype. The CDR3 protein is CASSLNQLGDTEAFF. For the CDR3, the DNA is TGCGCCAGCAGCTTAAATCAACTCGGGGACACTGAAGCTTTCTTT. The chain joins TRBV5-1 to TRBJ1-1; D gene unclear. CDR3 size: 15 residues. The germline CDR1 and CDR2 sequences are SGHRS and YFSETQ. Deletions cut 2 bases from V and 3 bases from J, with 14 bases between.

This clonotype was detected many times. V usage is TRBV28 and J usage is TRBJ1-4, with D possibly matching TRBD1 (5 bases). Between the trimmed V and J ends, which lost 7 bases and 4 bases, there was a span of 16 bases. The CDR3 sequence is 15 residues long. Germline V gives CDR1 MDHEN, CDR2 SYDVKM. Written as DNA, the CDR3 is TGTGCCAGCACCTTAGGGGCCCCTTATAATGAAAAACTGTTTTTT. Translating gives CASTLGAPYNEKLFF.

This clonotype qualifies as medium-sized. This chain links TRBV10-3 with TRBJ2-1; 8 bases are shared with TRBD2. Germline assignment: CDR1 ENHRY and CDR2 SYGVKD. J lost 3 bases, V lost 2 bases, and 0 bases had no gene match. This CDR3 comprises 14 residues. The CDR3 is CAISETSGYNEQFF. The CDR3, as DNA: TGTGCCATCAGTGAGACTAGCGGCTACAATGAGCAGTTCTTC.

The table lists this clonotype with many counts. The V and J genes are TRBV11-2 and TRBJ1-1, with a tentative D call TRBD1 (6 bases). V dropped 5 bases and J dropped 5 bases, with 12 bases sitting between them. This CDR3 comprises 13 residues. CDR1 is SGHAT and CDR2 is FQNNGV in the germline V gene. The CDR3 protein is CASSRPGATEAFF. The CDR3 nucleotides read TGTGCCAGCAGCCGTCCGGGGGCAACTGAAGCTTTCTTT.

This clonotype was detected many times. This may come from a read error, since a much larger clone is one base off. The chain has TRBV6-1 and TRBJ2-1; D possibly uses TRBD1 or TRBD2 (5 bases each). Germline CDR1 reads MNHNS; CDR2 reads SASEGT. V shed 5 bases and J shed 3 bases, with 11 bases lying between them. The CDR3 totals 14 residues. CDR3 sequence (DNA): TGTGCCAGCAGTAGAGGGGACCACTACAATGAGCAGTTCTTC. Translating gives CASSRGDHYNEQFF.

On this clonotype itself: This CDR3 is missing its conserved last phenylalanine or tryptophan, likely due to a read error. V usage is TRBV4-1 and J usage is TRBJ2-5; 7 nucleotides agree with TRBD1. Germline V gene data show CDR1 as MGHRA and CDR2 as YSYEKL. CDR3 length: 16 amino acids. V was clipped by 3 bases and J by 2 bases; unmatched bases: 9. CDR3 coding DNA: TGCGCCAGCAGCCAGGCTTGGGACAGTTGTCAAGAGACCCAGTACCTC. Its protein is CASSQAWDSCQETQYL.

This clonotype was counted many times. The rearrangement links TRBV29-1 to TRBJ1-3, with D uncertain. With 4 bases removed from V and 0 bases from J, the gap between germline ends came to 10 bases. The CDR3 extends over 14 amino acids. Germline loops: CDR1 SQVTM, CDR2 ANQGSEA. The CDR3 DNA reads TGCAGCGTTGTCTTGGCAGACTCTGGAAACACCATATATTTT. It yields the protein CSVVLADSGNTIYF.

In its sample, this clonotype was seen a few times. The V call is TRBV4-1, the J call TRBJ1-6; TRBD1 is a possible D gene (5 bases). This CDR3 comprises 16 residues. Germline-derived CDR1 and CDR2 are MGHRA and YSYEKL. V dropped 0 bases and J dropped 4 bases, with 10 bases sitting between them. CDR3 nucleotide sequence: TGCGCCAGCAGCCAAGAGGCCAGGGTTTATAATTCACCCCTCCACTTT. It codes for CASSQEARVYNSPLHF.

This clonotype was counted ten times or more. DNA of the CDR3: TGTGCCAGCAGAACCGGGACAGGGACTTACGAGCAGTACTTC. It codes for CASRTGTGTYEQYF. V gene TRBV28 combines with J gene TRBJ2-7, with 9 bases matching TRBD1. CDR3 size: 14 residues. Looked up from germline, CDR1 is MDHEN and CDR2 is SYDVKM. The trim removed 6 bases at V and 4 bases at J, leaving 7 bases unmatched.

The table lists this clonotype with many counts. The DNA of the CDR3 is TGTGCCAGCAGCCCGCGGGTGGGTCCCTACGAGCAGTACTTC. Translation: CASSPRVGPYEQYF. The chain employs TRBV11-3 and TRBJ2-7, with a weak D call TRBD2 (5 bases). Germline V gene lookup returns CDR1 SGHNT and CDR2 YENEEA. The CDR3 totals 14 residues. Trimming pared 5 bases from V and 2 bases from J, leaving 13 bases between. Full variable domain (missing parts from reference TRBV11-3 and TRBJ2-7): EAGVVQSPRYKIIEKKQPVAFWCNPISGHNTLYWYLQNLGQGPELLIRYENEEAVDDSQLPKDRFSAERLKGVDSTLKIQPAELGDSAVYLCASSPRVGPYEQYFGPGTRLTVT.

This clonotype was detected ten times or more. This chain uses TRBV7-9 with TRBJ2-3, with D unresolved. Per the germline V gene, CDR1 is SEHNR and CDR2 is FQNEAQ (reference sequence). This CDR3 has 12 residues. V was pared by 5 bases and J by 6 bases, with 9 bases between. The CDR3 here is CASSLKVDTQYF. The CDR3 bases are TGTGCCAGCAGCCTTAAAGTGGATACGCAGTATTTT. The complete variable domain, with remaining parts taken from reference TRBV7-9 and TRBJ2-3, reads DTGVSQNPRHKITKRGQNVTFRCDPISEHNRLYWYRQTLGQGPEFLTYFQNEAQLEKSRLLSDRFSAERPKGSFSTLEIQRTEQGDSAMYLCASSLKVDTQYFGPGTRLTVL.

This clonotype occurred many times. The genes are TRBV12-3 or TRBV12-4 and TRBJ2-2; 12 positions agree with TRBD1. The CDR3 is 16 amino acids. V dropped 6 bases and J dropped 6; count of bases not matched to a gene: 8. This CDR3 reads CASSPRDRGRPGELFF. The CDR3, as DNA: TGTGCCAGCAGCCCACGGGACAGGGGGCGCCCCGGGGAGCTGTTTTTT.

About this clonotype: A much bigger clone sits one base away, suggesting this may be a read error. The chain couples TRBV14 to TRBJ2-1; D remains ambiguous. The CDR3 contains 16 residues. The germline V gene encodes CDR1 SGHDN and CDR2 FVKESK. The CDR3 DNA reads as TGTGCCAGCAGCCAAGTCACGGAAAGCTCCTACAATGGGCAGTTCTTC. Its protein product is CASSQVTESSYNGQFF.

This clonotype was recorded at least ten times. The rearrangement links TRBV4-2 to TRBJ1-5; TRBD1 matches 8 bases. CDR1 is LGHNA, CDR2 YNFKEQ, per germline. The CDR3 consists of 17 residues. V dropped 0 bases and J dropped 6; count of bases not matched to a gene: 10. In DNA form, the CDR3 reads TGTGCCAGCAGCCAAGAAAGCCAGGGGGCGGGAGGTCAGCCCCAGCATTTT. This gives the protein CASSQESQGAGGQPQHF.